These T cell receptor beta chains were read from a single sample in a study of blood T cell repertoires in COVID-19. Measured with immunoSEQ multiplex PCR; TCRdb has only the in-frame clones, and not every one. The sample carries 60,000 or so clones, 74% recorded once. The sequenced sample consisted of peripheral blood. The origin of the receptors is a woman of 80 years or more with acute or convalescent COVID-19. Both conserved end residues are part of each CDR3. Fields, in order: clone size, J gene, V gene, D gene, CDR3 DNA, CDR3 protein. A D gene is named only where the DNA matches it firmly. A row's size may be missing; if present it is once, few, many or a size class.

clone size: few
J gene: TRBJ1-6
V gene: TRBV7-2
D gene: TRBD1
CDR3 DNA: TGTGCCAGCAGCTTAGAAACAGGGGCGCAATCACCCCTCCACTTT
CDR3 protein: CASSLETGAQSPLHF

clone size: NA
J gene: TRBJ2-1
V gene: TRBV5-4
D gene: TRBD2
CDR3 DNA: TGTGCCAGCAGCTCAGGACTAGCACGCAATGAGCAGTTCTTC
CDR3 protein: CASSSGLARNEQFF

clone size: NA
J gene: TRBJ1-1
V gene: TRBV7-9
D gene: NA
CDR3 DNA: TGTGCCAGCAGCTTAGGGGGGCCCATGAACACTGAAGCTTTCTTT
CDR3 protein: CASSLGGPMNTEAFF

clone size: many
J gene: TRBJ2-7
V gene: TRBV11-2
D gene: TRBD2
CDR3 DNA: TGTGCCAGCAGGCGACTAGCAGGAGGGAAACCCTACGAGCAGTACTTC
CDR3 protein: CASRRLAGGKPYEQYF

clone size: NA
J gene: TRBJ2-1
V gene: TRBV5-6
D gene: TRBD2
CDR3 DNA: TGTGCCAGCAGCTTAACTAGCGGGACTCACAATGAGCAGTTCTTC
CDR3 protein: CASSLTSGTHNEQFF

clone size: NA
J gene: TRBJ2-3
V gene: TRBV19
D gene: NA
CDR3 DNA: TGTGCCAGTAGTATCCCCCCTAGCACAGATACGCAGTATTTT
CDR3 protein: CASSIPPSTDTQYF

clone size: once
J gene: TRBJ1-1
V gene: TRBV11-2
D gene: TRBD1
CDR3 DNA: TGTGCCAGCAGCTTAGCACAGGGGGGCACTGAAGCTTTCTTT
CDR3 protein: CASSLAQGGTEAFF

clone size: NA
J gene: TRBJ1-3
V gene: TRBV19
D gene: TRBD1
CDR3 DNA: TGTGCCAGTAGTGCGAGACAGGGAGACTCTGGAAACACCATATATTTT
CDR3 protein: CASSARQGDSGNTIYF

clone size: NA
J gene: TRBJ2-5
V gene: TRBV27
D gene: TRBD2
CDR3 DNA: TGTGCCAGCAGCGGACTAGCGGGAGGAACCGGGACCCAGTACTTC
CDR3 protein: CASSGLAGGTGTQYF

clone size: NA
J gene: TRBJ2-3
V gene: TRBV11-3
D gene: TRBD2
CDR3 DNA: TGTGCCAGCAGCTCACTAGCGAGCACAGATACGCAGTATTTT
CDR3 protein: CASSSLASTDTQYF

clone size: NA
J gene: TRBJ1-1
V gene: TRBV6-5
D gene: TRBD1
CDR3 DNA: TGTGCCAGCAGTCCAGGGGGGCTGAACACTGAAGCTTTCTTT
CDR3 protein: CASSPGGLNTEAFF

clone size: NA
J gene: TRBJ1-6
V gene: TRBV11-3
D gene: TRBD1
CDR3 DNA: TGTGCCAGCAGCTTCGACAGGGTGTTGGGTTCACCCCTCCACTTT
CDR3 protein: CASSFDRVLGSPLHF

clone size: once
J gene: TRBJ2-7
V gene: TRBV5-1
D gene: TRBD2
CDR3 DNA: TGCGCCAGCAGCTTGGGGCTAGCGGGAGGCCTCTCCTACGAGCAGTACTTC
CDR3 protein: CASSLGLAGGLSYEQYF

clone size: NA
J gene: TRBJ2-5
V gene: TRBV9
D gene: NA
CDR3 DNA: TGTGCCAGCAGCGTTAGGGGTCGTGAGACCCAGTACTTC
CDR3 protein: CASSVRGRETQYF

clone size: NA
J gene: TRBJ2-3
V gene: TRBV5-6
D gene: TRBD2
CDR3 DNA: TGTGCCAGCAGCTTGGGCGGGGGTGCTAGCACAGATACGCAGTATTTT
CDR3 protein: CASSLGGGASTDTQYF

clone size: few
J gene: TRBJ2-7
V gene: TRBV7-8
D gene: NA
CDR3 DNA: TGTGCCAGCAGCTTAGTGGGAGGTACCGCCTACGAGCAGTACTTC
CDR3 protein: CASSLVGGTAYEQYF

clone size: NA
J gene: TRBJ2-7
V gene: TRBV6-5
D gene: NA
CDR3 DNA: TGTGCCAGCAGTTCTCTAGGGGAAGCTATCTACGAGCAGTACTTC
CDR3 protein: CASSSLGEAIYEQYF

clone size: NA
J gene: TRBJ2-7
V gene: TRBV10-3
D gene: TRBD1
CDR3 DNA: TGTGCCATCAGGACCTCCCGACAGGGGGATTCCTACGAGCAGTACTTC
CDR3 protein: CAIRTSRQGDSYEQYF

clone size: few
J gene: TRBJ2-7
V gene: TRBV7-2
D gene: TRBD1
CDR3 DNA: TGTGCCAGCAGCTTAGCCGGGACAGGGGGCGACGAGCAGTACTTC
CDR3 protein: CASSLAGTGGDEQYF

clone size: NA
J gene: TRBJ2-3
V gene: TRBV7-9
D gene: TRBD2
CDR3 DNA: TGTGCCAGCAGGCCTGTATCTAGCGGGGGCGCAGATACGCAGTATTTT
CDR3 protein: CASRPVSSGGADTQYF

clone size: NA
J gene: TRBJ1-1
V gene: TRBV5-4
D gene: NA
CDR3 DNA: TGTGCCAGCAGCTTGGGAGGGAGCGCTGAAGCTTTCTTT
CDR3 protein: CASSLGGSAEAFF

clone size: once
J gene: TRBJ2-7
V gene: TRBV6-5
D gene: TRBD1
CDR3 DNA: TGTGCCAGCAAGCGCAGGGGGCTGGGAAACGAGCAGTACTTC
CDR3 protein: CASKRRGLGNEQYF

clone size: NA
J gene: TRBJ2-5
V gene: TRBV3-1/TRBV3-2
D gene: NA
CDR3 DNA: TGTGCCAGCAGCCTTCCGGGAGTCCCAGAGACCCAGTACTTC
CDR3 protein: CASSLPGVPETQYF

clone size: NA
J gene: TRBJ1-5
V gene: TRBV18
D gene: NA
CDR3 DNA: TGTGCCAGCTCACCAGACAGCTCTTATAGCAATCAGCCCCAGCATTTT
CDR3 protein: CASSPDSSYSNQPQHF

clone size: NA
J gene: TRBJ1-5
V gene: TRBV21-1
D gene: NA
CDR3 DNA: TGTGCCAGCAGCCACCGGGACTTTCAGCACTTTGGCAATCAGCCCCAGCATTTT
CDR3 protein: CASSHRDFQHFGNQPQHF

clone size: NA
J gene: TRBJ1-1
V gene: TRBV7-2
D gene: NA
CDR3 DNA: TGTGCCAGCAGCTTACATGGGAGTATGAACACTGAAGCTTTCTTT
CDR3 protein: CASSLHGSMNTEAFF

clone size: few
J gene: TRBJ1-4
V gene: TRBV20-1
D gene: TRBD1
CDR3 DNA: TGCAGTGCTAGTCCCACCGGGACAGGGGATGAAAAACTGTTTTTT
CDR3 protein: CSASPTGTGDEKLFF

clone size: NA
J gene: TRBJ1-5
V gene: TRBV5-1
D gene: TRBD1
CDR3 DNA: TGCGCCAGCAGCTTGGATGGAGGGGGCGGCAATCAGCCCCAGCATTTT
CDR3 protein: CASSLDGGGGNQPQHF

clone size: NA
J gene: TRBJ1-2
V gene: TRBV3-1/TRBV3-2
D gene: NA
CDR3 DNA: TGTGCCAGCAGCCCCGGGACAAGGTCTTACACCTTC
CDR3 protein: CASSPGTRSYTF

clone size: NA
J gene: TRBJ2-1
V gene: TRBV12-5
D gene: NA
CDR3 DNA: TGTGCTAGTGGTTCAACCAGGGTCCAAGGGAATGAGCAGTTCTTC
CDR3 protein: CASGSTRVQGNEQFF

clone size: once
J gene: TRBJ1-1
V gene: TRBV2
D gene: TRBD1
CDR3 DNA: TGTGCCAGCACTCGGGACAGGGGGCCGAACACTGAAGCTTTCTTT
CDR3 protein: CASTRDRGPNTEAFF

clone size: NA
J gene: TRBJ1-2
V gene: TRBV24-1
D gene: TRBD1
CDR3 DNA: TGTGCCACCAGTGAGGGAAGGGGGCGTAACTATGGCTACACCTTC
CDR3 protein: CATSEGRGRNYGYTF

clone size: NA
J gene: TRBJ2-3
V gene: TRBV4-1
D gene: TRBD2
CDR3 DNA: TGCGCCAGCAGCCAACGACTAGCGGGGAACACAGATACGCAGTATTTT
CDR3 protein: CASSQRLAGNTDTQYF

clone size: NA
J gene: TRBJ2-5
V gene: TRBV2
D gene: TRBD1
CDR3 DNA: TGTGCCAGCAGTGGAATGGTACAGGGGGCTCGAGAGACCCAGTACTTC
CDR3 protein: CASSGMVQGARETQYF

clone size: few
J gene: TRBJ2-3
V gene: TRBV11-3
D gene: TRBD2
CDR3 DNA: TGTGCCAGCAGCCGGGGGACTAGCGGGAGGTCAGATACGCAGTATTTT
CDR3 protein: CASSRGTSGRSDTQYF

clone size: NA
J gene: TRBJ2-5
V gene: TRBV7-7
D gene: TRBD2
CDR3 DNA: TGTGCCAGCAGCTTAGGGGGACTAGCGGGAGGGGGCCAAGAGACCCAGTACTTC
CDR3 protein: CASSLGGLAGGGQETQYF

clone size: NA
J gene: TRBJ2-2
V gene: TRBV5-1
D gene: NA
CDR3 DNA: TGCGCCAGCAGTTCTGAAGGGACCCCGGGGGCCGGGGAGCTGTTTTTT
CDR3 protein: CASSSEGTPGAGELFF

clone size: medium-sized
J gene: TRBJ2-3
V gene: TRBV6-6
D gene: NA
CDR3 DNA: TGTGCCAGCAGTGGAGTGCAGATGGGAGATACGCAGTATTTT
CDR3 protein: CASSGVQMGDTQYF

clone size: few
J gene: TRBJ2-3
V gene: TRBV19
D gene: TRBD2
CDR3 DNA: TGTGCCAGTACGGTCGATGGGGGACTAGCGGGAGGGCCAGGGACAGATACGCAGTATTTT
CDR3 protein: CASTVDGGLAGGPGTDTQYF

clone size: few
J gene: TRBJ1-1
V gene: TRBV19
D gene: NA
CDR3 DNA: TGTGCCAGTAGTATAGACCAGGGGGAAGCTTTCTTT
CDR3 protein: CASSIDQGEAFF

clone size: NA
J gene: TRBJ1-4
V gene: TRBV28
D gene: NA
CDR3 DNA: TGTGCCAGCAGGGTGCAGGGGCATAATGAAAAACTGTTTTTT
CDR3 protein: CASRVQGHNEKLFF

clone size: NA
J gene: TRBJ1-6
V gene: TRBV12-5
D gene: TRBD1
CDR3 DNA: TGTGCTAGTGGTACCGGACAGGGACAGGGTTCACCCCTCCACTTT
CDR3 protein: CASGTGQGQGSPLHF

clone size: once
J gene: TRBJ2-7
V gene: TRBV14
D gene: NA
CDR3 DNA: TGTGCCAGCAGCCAAGTTGCAGGGTTTAGCTCCTACGAGCAGTACTTC
CDR3 protein: CASSQVAGFSSYEQYF

clone size: NA
J gene: TRBJ2-6
V gene: TRBV15
D gene: NA
CDR3 DNA: TGTGCCACCATCCCCAGGGGCTCTGGGGCCAACGTCCTGACTTTC
CDR3 protein: CATIPRGSGANVLTF

clone size: NA
J gene: TRBJ2-3
V gene: TRBV19
D gene: TRBD2
CDR3 DNA: TGTGCCAGTAGTATCTTAGCGGGGGCAACAGATACGCAGTATTTT
CDR3 protein: CASSILAGATDTQYF

clone size: NA
J gene: TRBJ2-4
V gene: TRBV19
D gene: NA
CDR3 DNA: TGTGCCAGCAGGGGAACGGACAGCAAAAACATTCAGTACTTC
CDR3 protein: CASRGTDSKNIQYF

clone size: NA
J gene: TRBJ2-1
V gene: TRBV6-5
D gene: NA
CDR3 DNA: TGTGCCAGCAGTTTGTGGGAGGGGGGGAATGAGCAGTTCTTC
CDR3 protein: CASSLWEGGNEQFF

clone size: NA
J gene: TRBJ2-3
V gene: TRBV5-8
D gene: TRBD2
CDR3 DNA: TGTGCCAGCAGCTTGGCTAGCGGGAGTTCCACAGATACGCAGTATTTT
CDR3 protein: CASSLASGSSTDTQYF

clone size: NA
J gene: TRBJ1-3
V gene: TRBV6-6
D gene: NA
CDR3 DNA: TGTGCCAGCAGTCCCCGTCTCGGGGGTTTCTCTGGAAACACCATATATTTT
CDR3 protein: CASSPRLGGFSGNTIYF

clone size: few
J gene: TRBJ1-2
V gene: TRBV9
D gene: TRBD1
CDR3 DNA: TGTGCCAGCAGCGCACAGGGGTACTATGGCTACACCTTC
CDR3 protein: CASSAQGYYGYTF

clone size: many
J gene: TRBJ2-3
V gene: TRBV7-8
D gene: NA
CDR3 DNA: TGTGCCAGCAGCGCAGGGGTTGGGGCCACAGATACGCAGTATTTT
CDR3 protein: CASSAGVGATDTQYF

clone size: NA
J gene: TRBJ1-6
V gene: TRBV6-5
D gene: NA
CDR3 DNA: TGTGCCAGCAGTTACTTGTCTTATAATTCACCCCTCCACTTT
CDR3 protein: CASSYLSYNSPLHF

clone size: NA
J gene: TRBJ2-4
V gene: TRBV6-4
D gene: NA
CDR3 DNA: TGTGCCAGCAGTCCTCAGGGTTTTCAAAACATTCAGTACTTC
CDR3 protein: CASSPQGFQNIQYF